Below, 9 T cell receptor beta chains from the same sample are listed, as sequenced in a study of T cell clonality in common variable immunodeficiency. Some clones are missing from TCRdb's copy, which holds only in-frame ones; the method was immunoSEQ multiplex PCR. The sample lists about 81,000 clones, none appearing once, the ten largest making up under 1%. Sequencing used peripheral blood mononuclear cells. These receptors were obtained from a person aged 18-70 years in good health.

This clone was detected many times. The read ends 3 residues early relative to the CDR3; the germline J gene fills the gap. The chain uses TRBV12-3 or TRBV12-4 and TRBJ2-2; D remains ambiguous. The V end lost 5 bases, the J end lost 0 bases, and 7 bases lay between the germline ends. The CDR3 runs 14 residues. The part of the CDR3 DNA that was read is TGTGCCAGCAGTCCAACACCGAACACCGGGGAG. Translation gives CASSPTPNTGE. The full CDR3 reads CASSPTPNTGELFF.

This clone was counted at least ten times. The missing CDR3 end, 3 residues past where the read stops, is filled in from the germline J gene. The chain recombines TRBV30 with TRBJ1-2; D is possibly TRBD1 (5 bases). CDR3 size: 12 residues. CDR1 is GTSNPN and CDR2 is SVGIG in the germline V gene (reference sequence). Trimming removed 2 bases at V and 7 bases at J, with 11 bases between. CDR3 amino acids: CAWSRGGRGYTF. CDR3 DNA (partial): TGTGCCTGGAGTCGGGGGGGTCGTGGC.

This clone has ten or more counts. Sequencing ends 3 residues short of the CDR3 end; the germline J gene provides the rest. The chain carries TRBV7-9 and TRBJ2-2, with 9 bases lining up with TRBD2. CDR1 is SEHNR, CDR2 FQNEAQ, per germline (reference sequence). The length of the CDR3 is 14 residues. The ends lost 8 bases at V and 6 bases at J; junction bases unmatched: 7. The CDR3 DNA, read in part, is TGTGCCAGCGCCGGGACTAGCCGTTCCGGGGAG. Translation: CASAGTSRSGE. The whole CDR3 sequence is CASAGTSRSGELFF.

This clone was found many times. The CDR3 goes on 3 residues after the read ends, and that part is filled in from the germline J gene. This chain uses TRBV7-2 with TRBJ2-1, with 7 positions matching TRBD2. CDR3 length equals 13 residues. J lost 9 bases, V lost 5 bases, and 7 bases had no gene match. Germline CDR1 reads SGHTA; CDR2 reads FQGNSA. The CDR3 loop is CASSLPAGAEQFF. The part of the CDR3 DNA that was read is TGTGCCAGCAGCCTCCCGGCGGGAGCTGAG.

The table lists this clone with many counts. The sequenced fragment ends 3 residues before the CDR3 boundary, so the rest is inferred from the germline J gene. J is TRBJ2-5 and V is TRBV6-2 or TRBV6-3; the D gene is possibly TRBD2 (6 bases). The germline V gene encodes CDR1 MNHEY and CDR2 SVGEGT. V was trimmed by 8 bases and J by 2 bases, leaving 15 bases between them. The length of the CDR3 is 14 residues. CDR3 bases read: TGTGCCAGCCGAATCCGGACTATACAAGAGACC. This sequence encodes CASRIRTIQET. The entire CDR3 is CASRIRTIQETQYF.

This clone was picked up many times. The read finishes 3 residues shy of the CDR3 end, and the germline J gene is used to complete it. The gene calls are TRBV20-1 and TRBJ2-7; TRBD2 agrees at 10 bases. V shed 1 base and J 1 base; nucleotides not matched to a gene: 7. Germline CDR1 DFQATT, CDR2 SNEGSKA (reference sequence). This CDR3 contains 16 residues. Here the CDR3 reads CSARVAGLANSYEQYF. The part of the CDR3 DNA that was read is TGCAGTGCTAGAGTAGCGGGACTAGCGAATTCCTACGAG.

This clone was counted at least ten times. From the germline J gene comes the end of the CDR3, since the read stops 3 residues before it. The V gene is TRBV5-6, the J gene TRBJ2-1; 10 bases agree with TRBD2. The V and J ends lost 5 bases and 6 bases, in that order; junction bases with no gene match: 5. CDR1 and CDR2 (germline): SGHDT, YYEEEE. The CDR3 has 14 residues. The sequenced part of the CDR3 DNA is TGTGCCAGCAGGACTAGACTAGCGGGCAATGAG. It codes for CASRTRLAGNE. The complete CDR3 reads CASRTRLAGNEQFF. The complete variable domain, with remaining parts taken from reference TRBV5-6 and TRBJ2-1, reads DAGVTQSPTHLIKTRGQQVTLRCSPKSGHDTVSWYQQALGQGPQFIFQYYEEEERQRGNFPDRFSGHQFPNYSSELNVNALLLGDSALYLCASRTRLAGNEQFFGPGTRLTVL.

Many counts were recorded for this clone. The read gets to within 3 residues of the CDR3 end, and the germline J gene fills in the rest. The chain uses TRBV5-1 and TRBJ1-4; 9 bases fit TRBD1. CDR1 and CDR2 (germline): SGHRS, YFSETQ. This CDR3 is built from 15 residues. V lost 0 bases, J lost 8 bases, and 5 bases stayed unmatched. The part of the CDR3 DNA that was read is TGCGCCAGCAGCTTGGGGGACAGGGAAGGCGAAAAA. Protein product: CASSLGDREGEK. The whole CDR3 is CASSLGDREGEKLFF.

This clone was picked up many times. The read terminates 3 residues before the CDR3 end, so the remaining end is supplied by the germline J gene. The chain carries TRBV2 and TRBJ2-7; 9 bases line up with TRBD1. CDR1 and CDR2 from the germline V gene are SNHLY and FYNNEI. The CDR3 runs to 13 residues. Trimming took 4 bases from V and 4 from J; bases not matched to a gene: 2. CDR3 bases read: TGTGCCAGCAGTGTGGACAGGGGTTACGAG. Residues: CASSVDRGYE. The full CDR3 reads CASSVDRGYEQYF.